Shown below are 15 T cell receptor beta chains from a single sample sequenced in a study of blood T cell repertoires in COVID-19. Measured with immunoSEQ multiplex PCR; TCRdb has only the in-frame clones, and not every one. The sample carries some 260,000 clones, 80% to 90% recorded once. Specimen: peripheral blood. The receptor source for this set is a woman in her sixties or seventies with COVID-19, enrolled during active disease.

The chain recombines TRBV11-2 with TRBJ1-1, with D uncertain. Germline assignment: CDR1 SGHAT and CDR2 FQNNGV. The CDR3 has 13 residues. The ends were cut back, 5 bases at V and 10 bases at J, with 17 bases in the middle. CDR3 coding DNA: TGTGCCAGCAGCCCCCTCCGGCAGGAGGGAGCTTTCTTT. Protein sequence: CASSPLRQEGAFF.

This chain links TRBV11-3 with TRBJ2-4, with a weak D call TRBD2 (6 bases). The CDR3 is 15 residues long. V was shortened by 5 bases and J by 3 bases, with 14 bases between the two germline ends. CDR1 and CDR2 from the germline V gene are SGHNT and YENEEA. CDR3 residues: CASSPGEADKNIQYF. The CDR3 nucleotides read TGTGCCAGCAGCCCTGGGGAGGCAGACAAAAACATTCAGTACTTC.

The chain has TRBV19 and TRBJ2-7; D perhaps matches TRBD2 (5 bases). Per the germline V gene, CDR1 is LNHDA and CDR2 is SQIVND (reference sequence). The CDR3 totals 15 residues. Trimming stripped 2 bases from V and 6 bases from J, with 17 bases between. The CDR3 spells CASSINGLAQVEQYF. CDR3 nucleotides: TGTGCCAGTAGTATAAATGGCCTAGCTCAGGTCGAGCAGTACTTC. Using reference TRBV19 and TRBJ2-7 for the parts outside the CDR3, the full variable domain is DGGITQSPKYLFRKEGQNVTLSCEQNLNHDAMYWYRQDPGQGLRLIYYSQIVNDFQKGDIAEGYSVSREKKESFPLTVTSAQKNPTAFYLCASSINGLAQVEQYFGPGTRLTVT.

The chain couples TRBV6-5 to TRBJ2-7; 9 bases line up with TRBD1. The CDR3 runs to 13 residues. J was trimmed by 5 bases and V by 6 bases; bases with no gene match: 5. Germline CDR1 reads MNHEY; CDR2 reads SVGAGI. In nucleotides, the CDR3 is TGTGCCAGCAGGGGACAGGGTTCCCACGAGCAGTACTTC. Translation gives CASRGQGSHEQYF.

In this sample, this clone turned up once. The chain employs TRBV6-6 and TRBJ1-4; TRBD1 matches 8 bases. V was clipped by 0 bases and J by 7 bases; unmatched bases: 4. CDR1 MNHNY and CDR2 SVGAGI come from the germline V gene (reference sequence). The CDR3 is made up of 15 amino acids. As DNA, the CDR3 is TGTGCCAGCAGTTACTCGGACAGGGTGGGTGAAAAACTGTTTTTT. Translation: CASSYSDRVGEKLFF.

The rearrangement links TRBV29-1 to TRBJ1-4, with D possibly TRBD1 on 5 matching bases. V was pared by 4 bases and J by 3 bases, with 9 bases between. This CDR3 contains 13 residues. The germline gives CDR1 SQVTM, CDR2 ANQGSEA. CDR3 nucleotide sequence: TGCAGCGTTGGGGGGGGATCTAATGAAAAACTGTTTTTT. Translating gives CSVGGGSNEKLFF.

In this sample, this clone turned up a few times. The genes are TRBV6-2 or TRBV6-3 and TRBJ1-1, with TRBD1 as a possible D gene (5 bases). V dropped 5 bases and J dropped 5 bases, with 15 bases sitting between them. The CDR3 totals 14 residues. Germline V gene lookup returns CDR1 MNHEY and CDR2 SVGEGT. The CDR3 sequence: CASSVVAGHTEAFF. The CDR3, as DNA: TGTGCCAGCAGTGTTGTGGCAGGGCATACTGAAGCTTTCTTT.

The chain couples TRBV5-6 to TRBJ2-7, with 13 bases matching TRBD2. This CDR3 is 16 amino acids long. CDR1 and CDR2 (germline): SGHDT, YYEEEE. The V and J ends lost 2 bases and 5 bases, in that order; junction bases with no gene match: 7. CDR3 DNA sequence: TGTGCCAGCAGCTTCGGACTAGCGGGAGCGTTTGACGAGCAGTACTTC. The encoded protein is CASSFGLAGAFDEQYF.

The chain carries TRBV27 and TRBJ2-7; 9 nucleotides match TRBD2. The CDR3 contains 14 residues. Germline values: CDR1 MNHEY, CDR2 SMNVEV (reference sequence). J gave up 4 bases and V 5 bases, and 6 bases lay outside the gene matches. In nucleotides, the CDR3 is TGTGCCAGCAGTAGGGCTAGCGGGACTTACGAGCAGTACTTC. Its protein product is CASSRASGTYEQYF.

V is TRBV5-5 and J is TRBJ2-1; maybe TRBD2 (7 bases). There are 16 residues in the CDR3. Trimming cost V 2 bases and J 6 bases, with 18 bases left between them. Germline loops: CDR1 SGHKS, CDR2 YYEKEE (reference sequence). The CDR3 DNA follows: TGTGCCAGCAGCTTAACAAATCCAGGGGAGGGCAATGAGCAGTTCTTC. It is translated as CASSLTNPGEGNEQFF.

This chain uses TRBV11-2 with TRBJ2-1; 7 bases are shared with TRBD2. The CDR3 extends over 15 amino acids. The junction had 8 bases not matched to a gene; V was cut back by 5 bases and J by 4 bases. Germline-derived CDR1 and CDR2 are SGHAT and FQNNGV. This CDR3 reads CASSPSWGGYNEQFF. The CDR3, as DNA: TGTGCCAGCAGCCCTAGCTGGGGGGGGTACAATGAGCAGTTCTTC.

This rearrangement joins TRBV11-3 to TRBJ1-4; 9 bases are a match to TRBD1. Germline V gene sequence: CDR1 SGHNT, CDR2 YENEEA. After removal of 5 bases from V and 12 bases from J, the junction contained 10 bases not matched to a gene. The CDR3 has 14 residues. Written as DNA, the CDR3 is TGTGCCAGCAGCCAAAACGGACAGGGGTATGAACTGTTTTTT. It is translated as CASSQNGQGYELFF.

The V call is TRBV19, the J call TRBJ1-1; a weak D match, TRBD1 (6 bases). CDR3 size: 15 residues. Germline CDR1 and CDR2: LNHDA and SQIVND (reference sequence). The V gene lost 5 bases and the J gene lost 0 bases, with 13 bases spanning the gap. CDR3 DNA sequence: TGTGCCAGTAGTGCCCGGGACACATTGAACACTGAAGCTTTCTTT. It codes for CASSARDTLNTEAFF.

J is TRBJ2-2 and V is TRBV19; D is ambiguous. The CDR3 loop spans 16 amino acids. Germline V gene data show CDR1 as LNHDA and CDR2 as SQIVND (reference sequence). V was clipped by 0 bases and J by 2 bases, with 10 bases between them. The CDR3 here is CASSIEGGYNTGELFF. As DNA, the CDR3 is TGTGCCAGTAGTATAGAAGGCGGATATAACACCGGGGAGCTGTTTTTT.

CDR3 DNA: TGTGCCAGCAACCCCCCAGGGGCCTGGATGAACACTGAAGCTTTCTTT. The encoded protein is CASNPPGAWMNTEAFF. This chain joins TRBV21-1 and TRBJ1-1; the D segment call TRBD1 is taken from the table without a DNA check. TRBV21-1 is designated a pseudogene. The CDR3 has 16 amino acids.